A single sample gave rise to the 22 T cell receptor beta chains below, sequenced in a study of blood T cell repertoires in COVID-19. Some clones are missing from TCRdb's copy, which holds only in-frame ones; the method was immunoSEQ multiplex PCR. The data show 30,000 or so clones, under 90% seen once. The source material was peripheral blood. Every receptor here comes from a man between 50 and 59 years old with acute or convalescent COVID-19.

This chain links TRBV5-1 with TRBJ2-2; the match to TRBD1 covers 10 bases. The CDR3 spans 16 residues. Per the germline V gene, CDR1 is SGHRS and CDR2 is YFSETQ. J lost 3 bases, V lost 4 bases, and 6 bases had no gene match. CDR3 loop: CASSLEGTGDTGELFF. DNA of the CDR3: TGCGCCAGCAGCCTGGAAGGGACAGGGGACACCGGGGAGCTGTTTTTT.

The chain is built from TRBV24-1 and TRBJ1-2, with TRBD1 identical over 9 bases. CDR3 length equals 14 residues. V gave up 3 bases and J gave up 8 bases; unmatched junction bases: 6. CDR1 is KGHDR, CDR2 SFDVKD, per germline. The CDR3 loop is CATSDGTGKGGYTF. In DNA form, the CDR3 reads TGTGCCACCAGTGATGGGACAGGGAAAGGGGGCTACACCTTC.

The chain is built from TRBV21-1 and TRBJ2-3; TRBD2 is the table's D call, not checked against the DNA. TRBV21-1 is a pseudogene locus. This CDR3 has 18 amino acids. The CDR3 DNA sequence: TGTGCCAGCAGCAAAGCGAGAGTTTACGGGAGGGAGACAGATACGCAGTATTTT. It is translated as CASSKARVYGRETDTQYF.

V gene TRBV7-6 combines with J gene TRBJ2-5; D perhaps matches TRBD1 (6 bases). CDR3 length equals 15 residues. The germline V gene has CDR1 SGHVS and CDR2 FNYEAQ. The germline V and J ends were trimmed by 4 bases and 5 bases, with 17 bases remaining between them. This chain's CDR3 is CASSSPGTHEETQYF. DNA for the CDR3: TGTGCCAGCAGCTCCCCAGGGACACATGAGGAGACCCAGTACTTC. Full variable domain (outside the CDR3, taken from reference TRBV7-6 and TRBJ2-5): GAGVSQSPRYKVTKRGQDVALRCDPISGHVSLYWYRQALGQGPEFLTYFNYEAQQDKSGLPNDRFSAERPEGSISTLTIQRTEQRDSAMYRCASSSPGTHEETQYFGPGTRLLVL.

The chain is built from TRBV9 and TRBJ1-2, with D possibly being TRBD1 (5 bases). The V end lost 1 base, the J end lost 8 bases, and 9 bases lay between the germline ends. Germline V gives CDR1 SGDLS, CDR2 YYNGEE. This CDR3 is built from 12 residues. The DNA for the CDR3 is TGTGCCAGCAGCGTAACAGGCCGCGGCTACACCTTC. Amino acids: CASSVTGRGYTF.

The chain carries TRBV4-2 and TRBJ1-4; D perhaps matches TRBD1 (6 bases). Trimming shortened V by 0 bases and J by 8 bases, and 10 bases separated the two germline ends. The CDR3 covers 14 residues. Germline V gene lookup returns CDR1 LGHNA and CDR2 YNFKEQ. CDR3 region: CASSQEDRREKLFF. CDR3 DNA sequence: TGTGCCAGCAGCCAAGAGGACAGACGGGAAAAACTGTTTTTT.

In this sample, this clone turned up a few times. The V and J genes are TRBV28 and TRBJ2-2, with 7 bases aligning to TRBD1. CDR3 size: 15 residues. The V gene end was trimmed by 3 bases and the J gene end by 6 bases; junction bases not matched to a gene: 7. CDR1 and CDR2 (germline): MDHEN, SYDVKM. The CDR3, as DNA: TGTGCCAGCAGTTTTGGACAGGCTTTCGCCGGGGAGCTGTTTTTT. Its protein product is CASSFGQAFAGELFF.

V usage is TRBV30 and J usage is TRBJ2-2, with D perhaps TRBD1 (5 bases). Per the germline V gene, CDR1 is GTSNPN and CDR2 is SVGIG (reference sequence). The germline V and J ends were trimmed by 0 bases and 5 bases, with 13 bases remaining between them. CDR3 length: 15 amino acids. This CDR3 is CAWSVGQGRTGELFF. The CDR3 DNA is TGTGCCTGGAGTGTCGGGCAGGGAAGGACCGGGGAGCTGTTTTTT.

The chain recombines TRBV2 with TRBJ2-7, with TRBD2 matching over 11 bases. Germline CDR1 SNHLY, CDR2 FYNNEI. The CDR3 is 13 amino acids. The J segment lost 3 bases and the V segment lost 11 bases, leaving 6 bases of the junction unmatched. CDR3 protein: CASTGTSGYEQYF. Here the CDR3 DNA reads TGTGCCTCCACCGGGACTAGCGGCTACGAGCAGTACTTC.

The J gene is TRBJ1-5, the V gene TRBV19; D is possibly TRBD1 (6 bases). Between the trimmed V and J ends, which lost 5 bases and 1 base, there was a span of 9 bases. This CDR3 has 14 amino acids. The germline CDR1 and CDR2 sequences are LNHDA and SQIVND (reference sequence). This chain's CDR3 is CASSVTGSNQPQHF. The CDR3 DNA is TGTGCCAGTAGTGTTACAGGGAGCAATCAGCCCCAGCATTTT.

The chain recombines TRBV6-1 with TRBJ2-7, with 8 nucleotides matching TRBD1. CDR3 length equals 16 residues. The ends lost 1 base at V and 5 bases at J; junction bases unmatched: 10. Germline assignment: CDR1 MNHNS and CDR2 SASEGT. CDR3 protein: CASSEGFRTGNHEQYF. The CDR3, as DNA: TGTGCCAGCAGTGAAGGGTTCAGGACAGGGAACCACGAGCAGTACTTC.

The chain couples TRBV7-6 to TRBJ2-3, with 9 bases identical to TRBD1. With 5 bases clipped from V and 2 bases from J, the junction kept 5 bases outside the gene matches. The CDR3 loop spans 15 amino acids. Germline V gene data show CDR1 as SGHVS and CDR2 as FNYEAQ. CDR3 sequence: CASSQDRGYTDTQYF. CDR3 sequence (DNA): TGTGCCAGCAGCCAGGACAGGGGATACACAGATACGCAGTATTTT. The full variable domain, rest sourced from reference TRBV7-6 and TRBJ2-3, is GAGVSQSPRYKVTKRGQDVALRCDPISGHVSLYWYRQALGQGPEFLTYFNYEAQQDKSGLPNDRFSAERPEGSISTLTIQRTEQRDSAMYRCASSQDRGYTDTQYFGPGTRLTVL.

This rearrangement joins TRBV6-5 to TRBJ2-1, with D tentatively TRBD1 (5 bases). CDR1 and CDR2 from the germline V gene are MNHEY and SVGAGI. Trimming left V 6 bases short and J 1 base short, with 7 bases between. This CDR3 has 13 residues. This chain's CDR3 is CASSRVSYNEQFF. The CDR3 DNA follows: TGTGCCAGCAGCAGGGTTTCCTACAATGAGCAGTTCTTC.

V is TRBV25-1 and J is TRBJ2-5; a possible D gene is TRBD2 (6 bases). The ends were cut back, 2 bases at V and 2 bases at J, with 6 bases in the middle. The CDR3 covers 13 residues. Germline CDR1 reads MGHDK; CDR2 reads SYGVNS. As DNA, the CDR3 is TGTGCCAGCAGTGAAGGACTACAAGAGACCCAGTACTTC. Translating gives CASSEGLQETQYF.

The V and J genes are TRBV2 and TRBJ2-6; D is uncertain. CDR1 and CDR2 from the germline V gene are SNHLY and FYNNEI. Trimming removed 3 bases at V and 1 base at J, with 7 bases between. The CDR3 spans 15 residues. The CDR3 DNA follows: TGTGCCAGCAGTGAGAGTGCTTCTGGGGCCAACGTCCTGACTTTC. Translating it yields CASSESASGANVLTF. Full variable domain (outside the CDR3, taken from reference TRBV2 and TRBJ2-6): EPEVTQTPSHQVTQMGQEVILRCVPISNHLYFYWYRQILGQKVEFLVSFYNNEISEKSEIFDDQFSVERPDGSNFTLKIRSTKLEDSAMYFCASSESASGANVLTFGAGSRLTVL.

The chain employs TRBV6-5 and TRBJ1-1; no firm D call. This CDR3 spans 13 amino acids. Trimming shortened V by 2 bases and J by 1 base, and 5 bases separated the two germline ends. Germline V gene sequence: CDR1 MNHEY, CDR2 SVGAGI. This CDR3 reads CASSYSENTEAFF. Written as DNA, the CDR3 is TGTGCCAGCAGTTACAGCGAGAACACTGAAGCTTTCTTT.

The gene calls are TRBV5-1 and TRBJ2-5; the D gene is possibly TRBD1 (6 bases). Trimming cost V 2 bases and J 3 bases, with 11 bases left between them. Germline CDR1 and CDR2: SGHRS and YFSETQ. CDR3 size: 14 residues. CDR3 residues: CASSFGTPKETQYF. The CDR3 bases are TGCGCCAGCAGCTTCGGGACACCCAAAGAGACCCAGTACTTC. Supplemented by reference TRBV5-1 and TRBJ2-5, the full variable domain reads KAGVTQTPRYLIKTRGQQVTLSCSPISGHRSVSWYQQTPGQGLQFLFEYFSETQRNKGNFPGRFSGRQFSNSRSEMNVSTLELGDSALYLCASSFGTPKETQYFGPGTRLLVL.

This clone was detected only once. The V and J genes are TRBV2 and TRBJ1-2; 8 bases fit TRBD1. Trimming cost V 5 bases and J 6 bases; bases outside gene matches: 8. This CDR3 is 14 amino acids long. CDR1 and CDR2 from the germline V gene are SNHLY and FYNNEI. This CDR3 reads CASSTPDRVDGYTF. CDR3 nucleotides: TGTGCCAGCAGTACCCCGGACAGGGTGGATGGCTACACCTTC.

The chain couples TRBV7-6 to TRBJ1-3, with D uncertain. V gave up 7 bases and J gave up 3 bases, with 16 bases separating them. The CDR3 covers 15 residues. CDR1 and CDR2 from the germline V gene are SGHVS and FNYEAQ. The CDR3 region is CASTRHTGDGNTIYF. The DNA of the CDR3 is TGTGCCAGCACCCGCCACACCGGAGATGGAAACACCATATATTTT.

The V and J genes are TRBV28 and TRBJ2-3; 7 nucleotides line up with TRBD1. Germline CDR1 is MDHEN and CDR2 is SYDVKM. J lost 2 bases, V lost 4 bases, and 3 bases had no gene match. This CDR3 region has 14 residues. Here the CDR3 reads CASSSGQDTDTQYF. The CDR3 DNA is TGTGCCAGCAGTTCTGGACAGGACACAGATACGCAGTATTTT.

The V call is TRBV2, the J call TRBJ1-6; tentative D call: TRBD1 (5 bases). The CDR3 consists of 15 residues. Trimming shortened V by 0 bases and J by 6 bases, and 9 bases separated the two germline ends. Germline V CDR1 and CDR2: SNHLY, FYNNEI. This CDR3 is CASSEAMGGNSPLHF. CDR3 in DNA: TGTGCCAGCAGTGAAGCGATGGGGGGTAATTCACCCCTCCACTTT.

This clone has only a few counts. The V and J genes are TRBV6-4 and TRBJ2-1, with 11 bases lining up with TRBD2. With 0 bases clipped from V and 6 bases from J, the junction kept 1 base outside the gene matches. Germline V gene lookup returns CDR1 MRHNA and CDR2 SNTAGT. This CDR3 is built from 15 residues. CDR3 in DNA: TGTGCCAGCAGTGACTCTAGCGGGGGGGCCAATGAGCAGTTCTTC. Encoded protein: CASSDSSGGANEQFF.